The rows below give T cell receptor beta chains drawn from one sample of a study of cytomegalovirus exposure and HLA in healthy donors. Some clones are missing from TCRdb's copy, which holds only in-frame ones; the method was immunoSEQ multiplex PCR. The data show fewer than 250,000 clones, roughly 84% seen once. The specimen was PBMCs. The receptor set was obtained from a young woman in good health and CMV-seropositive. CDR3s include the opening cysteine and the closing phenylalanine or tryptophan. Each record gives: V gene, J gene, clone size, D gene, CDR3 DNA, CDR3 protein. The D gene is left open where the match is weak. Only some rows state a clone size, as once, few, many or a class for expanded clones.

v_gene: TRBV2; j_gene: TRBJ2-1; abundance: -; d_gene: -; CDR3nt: TGTGCCATCATAGAACGCCGCAATGAGCAGTTCTTC; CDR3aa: CAIIERRNEQFF
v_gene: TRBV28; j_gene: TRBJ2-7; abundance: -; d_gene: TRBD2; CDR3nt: TGTGCCAGCAGTTTAAGAGGGCGGGAGTCGGGCGAGCAGTACTTC; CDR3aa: CASSLRGRESGEQYF
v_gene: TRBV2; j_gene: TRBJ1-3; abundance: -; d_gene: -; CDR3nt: TGTGCCAGCAGTGAACAGAGCTCTGGAAACACCATATATTTT; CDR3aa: CASSEQSSGNTIYF
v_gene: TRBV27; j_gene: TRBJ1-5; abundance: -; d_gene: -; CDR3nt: TGTGCCAGCAGTTTCTATTATAGCAATCAGCCCCAGCATTTT; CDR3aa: CASSFYYSNQPQHF
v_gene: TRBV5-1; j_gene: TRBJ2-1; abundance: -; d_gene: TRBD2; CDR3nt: TGCGCCAGCAGACGGACTAGCGGGACCTACAATGAGCAGTTCTTC; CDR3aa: CASRRTSGTYNEQFF
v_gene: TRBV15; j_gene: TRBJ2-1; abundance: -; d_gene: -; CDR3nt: TGTGCCACCAGCAGAGCCGGACGGTGGGATGAGCAGTTCTTC; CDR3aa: CATSRAGRWDEQFF
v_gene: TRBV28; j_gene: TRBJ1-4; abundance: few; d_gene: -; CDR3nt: TGTGCCAGCAGGGGTCAAGAAAAACTGTTTTTT; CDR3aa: CASRGQEKLFF
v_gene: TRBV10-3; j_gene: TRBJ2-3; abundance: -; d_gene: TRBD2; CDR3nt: TGTGCCATCAGTGATTCCTCTCGGACCGGGACTAGGGGGGGTACGCAGTATTTT; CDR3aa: CAISDSSRTGTRGGTQYF
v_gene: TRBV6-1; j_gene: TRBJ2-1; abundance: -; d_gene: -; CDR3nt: TGTGCCAGCAGCTGGGACGGCTATGAGCAGTTCTTC; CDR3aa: CASSWDGYEQFF
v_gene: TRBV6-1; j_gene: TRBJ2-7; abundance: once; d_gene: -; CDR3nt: TGTGCCAGCAGTGTACCCAGGGACTCCTACGAGCAGTACTTC; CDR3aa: CASSVPRDSYEQYF
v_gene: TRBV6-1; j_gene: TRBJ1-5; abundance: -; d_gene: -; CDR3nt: TGTGCCAGTACAATGATGGTGAATCAGCCCCAGCATTTT; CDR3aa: CASTMMVNQPQHF
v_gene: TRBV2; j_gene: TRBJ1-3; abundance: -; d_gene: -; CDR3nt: TGTGCCAGCAGTGACTACGGCGTTGGTGGAAACACCATATATTTT; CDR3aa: CASSDYGVGGNTIYF
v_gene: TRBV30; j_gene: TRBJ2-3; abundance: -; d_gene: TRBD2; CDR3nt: TGTGCCTGTCATACGGGACTAGCGGTCACAGATACGCAGTATTTT; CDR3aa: CACHTGLAVTDTQYF
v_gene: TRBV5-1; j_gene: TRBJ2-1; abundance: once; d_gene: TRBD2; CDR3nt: TGCGCCAGCAGCTTGATGCGGGGGTGGGTCAATGAGCAGTTCTTC; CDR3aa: CASSLMRGWVNEQFF
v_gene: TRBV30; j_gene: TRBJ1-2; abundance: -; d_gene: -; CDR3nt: TGTGCCTGGGCCGGCGGCAGGGTCGACCCTAACTATGGCTACACCTTC; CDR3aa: CAWAGGRVDPNYGYTF
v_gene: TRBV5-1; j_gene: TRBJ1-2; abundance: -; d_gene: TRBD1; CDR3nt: TGCGCCAGCAGCTTGGGGATCGACAGGGACTATGGCTACACCTTC; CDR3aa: CASSLGIDRDYGYTF
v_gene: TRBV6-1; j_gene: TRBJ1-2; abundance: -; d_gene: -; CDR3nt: TGTGCCAGCAGTGAGGGTACAACCTACTATGGCTACACCTTC; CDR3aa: CASSEGTTYYGYTF
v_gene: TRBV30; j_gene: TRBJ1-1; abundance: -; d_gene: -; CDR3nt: TGTGCCTGGAGTTTACGGCGCAAGAACACTGAAGCTTTCTTT; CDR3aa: CAWSLRRKNTEAFF
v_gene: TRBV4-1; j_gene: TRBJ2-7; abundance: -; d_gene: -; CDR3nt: TGCGCCAGCAGCCAAAACCGAAGAGACGAGCAGTACTTC; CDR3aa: CASSQNRRDEQYF
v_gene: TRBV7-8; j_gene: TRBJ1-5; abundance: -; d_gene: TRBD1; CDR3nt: TGTGCCAGCAGGCCGGGACAGGGTATTATTAAAGAACAGCCCCAGCATTTT; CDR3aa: CASRPGQGIIKEQPQHF
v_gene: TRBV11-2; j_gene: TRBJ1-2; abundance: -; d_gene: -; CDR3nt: TGTGCCAGCAGCTTAAATGGCGACTACACCTTC; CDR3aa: CASSLNGDYTF
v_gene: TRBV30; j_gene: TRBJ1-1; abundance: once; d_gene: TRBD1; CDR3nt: TGTGCCTGGAGTAAAGTCGGACAGGGTTTGACTGAAGCTTTCTTT; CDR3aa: CAWSKVGQGLTEAFF
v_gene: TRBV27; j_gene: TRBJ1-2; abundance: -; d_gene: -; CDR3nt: TGTGCCAGCAGCCCACTAGCAGGGTCTTCTAACTATGGCTACACCTTC; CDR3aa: CASSPLAGSSNYGYTF
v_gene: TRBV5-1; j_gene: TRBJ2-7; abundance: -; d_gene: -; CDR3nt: TGCGCCAGCAGTTGGTCCAGCGGCAGGGCTTTCGCCTACGAGCAGTACTTC; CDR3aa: CASSWSSGRAFAYEQYF
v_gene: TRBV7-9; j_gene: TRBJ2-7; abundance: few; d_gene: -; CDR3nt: TGTGCCAGCAGCCCGATCCGATCTCGGGGGGCTTTCGAGCAGTACTTC; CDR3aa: CASSPIRSRGAFEQYF
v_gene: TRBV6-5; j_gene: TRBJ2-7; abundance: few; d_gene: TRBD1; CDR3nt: TGTGCCACCTATTCCCTTGGACAGGACGAGCAGTACTTC; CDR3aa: CATYSLGQDEQYF
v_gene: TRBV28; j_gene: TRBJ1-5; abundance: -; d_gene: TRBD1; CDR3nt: TGTGCCAGCAGCCCCGGGGACAGTAGCAATCAGCCCCAGCATTTT; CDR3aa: CASSPGDSSNQPQHF
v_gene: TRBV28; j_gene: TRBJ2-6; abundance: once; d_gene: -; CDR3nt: TGTGCCAGCAGTCGCCCAGTTTACGGGACGGGCTCTGGGGCCAACGTCCTGACTTTC; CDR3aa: CASSRPVYGTGSGANVLTF
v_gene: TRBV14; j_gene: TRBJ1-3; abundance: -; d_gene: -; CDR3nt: TGTGCCAGCAGCCAGGGCCTCTGGCCACGGACCATATATTTT; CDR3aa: CASSQGLWPRTIYF
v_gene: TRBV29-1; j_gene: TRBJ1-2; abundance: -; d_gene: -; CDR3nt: TGCAGCGTTGTAAGTGCGGGATCGGATGGCTACACCTTC; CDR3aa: CSVVSAGSDGYTF
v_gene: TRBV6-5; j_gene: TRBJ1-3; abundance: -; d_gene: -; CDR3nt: TGTGCCAGCAGTTACTCAGTACCAGGGGCTGGAAACACCATATATTTT; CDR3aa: CASSYSVPGAGNTIYF
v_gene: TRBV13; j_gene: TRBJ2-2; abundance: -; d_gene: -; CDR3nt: TGTGCCAGCAGCTTAGGTGGGGAGAACACCGGGGAGCTGTTTTTT; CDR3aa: CASSLGGENTGELFF
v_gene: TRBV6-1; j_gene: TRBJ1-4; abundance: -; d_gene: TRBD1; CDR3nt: TGTGCCAGCAACAACCGGGACAGGGGGGAAAAACTGTTTTTT; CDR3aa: CASNNRDRGEKLFF
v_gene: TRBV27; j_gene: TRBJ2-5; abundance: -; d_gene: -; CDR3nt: TGTGCCAGCAGTTTAGGAGGGCCACTGGGAGTGGCCCAGTACTTC; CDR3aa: CASSLGGPLGVAQYF
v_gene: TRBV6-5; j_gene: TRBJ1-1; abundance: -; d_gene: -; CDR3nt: TGTGCCAGCAGTATCTCACCGAACACTGAAGCTTTCTTT; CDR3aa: CASSISPNTEAFF
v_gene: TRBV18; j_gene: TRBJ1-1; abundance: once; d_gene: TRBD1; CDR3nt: TGTGCCAGCTCACCGAAAACAGGGGCCACTGAAGCTTTCTTT; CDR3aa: CASSPKTGATEAFF
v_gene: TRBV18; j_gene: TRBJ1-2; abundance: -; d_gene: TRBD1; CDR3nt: TGTGCCAGCTCACCCTACCTCGACAGGGACCCCAGGCAGGATGGCTACACCTTC; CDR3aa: CASSPYLDRDPRQDGYTF
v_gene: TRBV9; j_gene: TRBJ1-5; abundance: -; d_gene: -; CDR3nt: TGTGCCAGCAGCATCAGTGGAAGCAATCAGCCCCAGCATTTT; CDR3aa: CASSISGSNQPQHF
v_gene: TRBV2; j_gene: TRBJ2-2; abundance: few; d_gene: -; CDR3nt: TGTGCCAGCAGTGATTTTGGCGGGACCTTAAACACCGGGGAGCTGTTTTTT; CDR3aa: CASSDFGGTLNTGELFF
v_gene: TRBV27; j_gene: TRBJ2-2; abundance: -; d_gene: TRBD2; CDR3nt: TGTGCCAGCAGTTCCGGGGTCGCGGGAGGGCTAGGGTTCACCGGGGAGCTGTTTTTT; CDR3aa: CASSSGVAGGLGFTGELFF
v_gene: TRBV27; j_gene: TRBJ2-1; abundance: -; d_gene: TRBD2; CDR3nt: TGTGCCAGCAGTTTCCGTATTCCGGGACTAGATCCCTTTGAGCAGTTCTTC; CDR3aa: CASSFRIPGLDPFEQFF
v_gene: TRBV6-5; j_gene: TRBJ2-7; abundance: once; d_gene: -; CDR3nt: TGTGCCAGCAGTTACTCTGGGGGGAGCTCCTACGAGCAGTACTTC; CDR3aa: CASSYSGGSSYEQYF
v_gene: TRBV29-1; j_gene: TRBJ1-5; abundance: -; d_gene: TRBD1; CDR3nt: TGCAGCGCCGGACAGGCAAGCAATCAGCCCCAGCATTTT; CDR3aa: CSAGQASNQPQHF
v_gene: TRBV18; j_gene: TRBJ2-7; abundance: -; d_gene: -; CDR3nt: TGTGCCAGCTCACCCCCGACGGATTACGAGCAGTACTTC; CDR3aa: CASSPPTDYEQYF
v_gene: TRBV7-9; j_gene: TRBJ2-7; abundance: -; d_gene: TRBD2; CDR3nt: TGTGCCAGTGGGGGACTAGCGGGAGGGCCCTACGAGCAGTACTTC; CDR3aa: CASGGLAGGPYEQYF
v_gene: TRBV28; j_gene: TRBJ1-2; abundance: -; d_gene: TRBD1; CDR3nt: TGTGCCAGCAGTTTATGGGCATTGGGGGGACAGGGGCTGGGTGGCTACACCTTC; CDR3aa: CASSLWALGGQGLGGYTF
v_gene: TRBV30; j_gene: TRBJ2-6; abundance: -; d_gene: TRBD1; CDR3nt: TGTGCCTGGAGGAGGACAGGCTCTGGGGCCAACGTCCTGACTTTC; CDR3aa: CAWRRTGSGANVLTF
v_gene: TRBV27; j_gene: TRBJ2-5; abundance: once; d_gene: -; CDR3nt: TGTGCCAGCAGTTTAATCGCGGGCGGAGAGACCCAGTACTTC; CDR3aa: CASSLIAGGETQYF
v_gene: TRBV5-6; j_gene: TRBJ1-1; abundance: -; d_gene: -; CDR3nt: TGTGCCAGCAGCTTGGTGATTGATGGGGGCGATATGGACACTGAAGCTTTCTTT; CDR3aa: CASSLVIDGGDMDTEAFF
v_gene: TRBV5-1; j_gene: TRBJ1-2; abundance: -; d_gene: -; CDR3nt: TGCGCCAGCAGCTATGAGAAGGCTGGCTATGGCTACACCTTC; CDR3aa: CASSYEKAGYGYTF
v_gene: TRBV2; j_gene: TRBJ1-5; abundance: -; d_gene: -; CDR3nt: TGTGCCAGCAGTGAAATGGTAGGGGCCTATCAGCCCCAGCATTTT; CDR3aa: CASSEMVGAYQPQHF
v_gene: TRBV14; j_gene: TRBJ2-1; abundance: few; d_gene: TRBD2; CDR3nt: TGTGCCAGCAGCCCCCGATGGAGCGGGAGAGTCCATGAGCAGTTCTTC; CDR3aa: CASSPRWSGRVHEQFF
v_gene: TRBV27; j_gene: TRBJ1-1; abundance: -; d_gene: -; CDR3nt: TGTGCCAGCAGTTTATCAGTTTCGGTTGGGGGCAGGGTCCCTGAAGCTTTCTTT; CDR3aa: CASSLSVSVGGRVPEAFF
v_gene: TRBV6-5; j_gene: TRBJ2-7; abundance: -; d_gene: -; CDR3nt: TGTGCCAGCAGTTACCTCGACGAGCAGTACTTC; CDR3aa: CASSYLDEQYF
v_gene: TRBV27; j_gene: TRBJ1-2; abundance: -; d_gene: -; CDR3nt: TGTGCCAGCAGTTCGACAGGATATGGCTACACCTTC; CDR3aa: CASSSTGYGYTF
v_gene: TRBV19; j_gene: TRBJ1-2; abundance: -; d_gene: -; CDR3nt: TGTGCCAGTAGTTCTACAGAGTTACGGAACTATGGCTACACCTTC; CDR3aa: CASSSTELRNYGYTF